The TCR beta chain described here comes from a study of blood T cell repertoires in COVID-19. Measured with immunoSEQ multiplex PCR; TCRdb has only the in-frame clones, and not every one. The repertoire holds 400,000 to 450,000 clones, with around 86% as singletons. V lost 0 bases and J lost 0, with 10 bases in between. Germline V gene sequence: CDR1 SGDLS, CDR2 YYNGEE. CDR3 length: 17 residues. The material sequenced was peripheral blood. V and J are TRBV9 and TRBJ2-6; D unclear. The receptor's source is a woman in her 30s with active or convalescent COVID-19. CDR3 sequence reads: CASSVGLLSSGANVLTF. Written as DNA, the CDR3 is TGTGCCAGCAGCGTAGGTCTCCTCAGCTCTGGGGCCAACGTCCTGACTTTC.